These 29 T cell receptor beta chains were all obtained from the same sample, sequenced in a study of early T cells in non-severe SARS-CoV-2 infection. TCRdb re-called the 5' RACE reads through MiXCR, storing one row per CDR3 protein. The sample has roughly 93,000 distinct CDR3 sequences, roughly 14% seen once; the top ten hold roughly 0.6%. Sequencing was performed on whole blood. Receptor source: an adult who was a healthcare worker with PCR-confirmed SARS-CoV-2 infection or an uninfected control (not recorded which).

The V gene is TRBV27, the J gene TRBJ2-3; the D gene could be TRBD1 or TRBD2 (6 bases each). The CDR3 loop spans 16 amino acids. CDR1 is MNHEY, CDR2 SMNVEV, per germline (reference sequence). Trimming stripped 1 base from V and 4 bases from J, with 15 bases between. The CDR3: CASSLYPRRGADTQYF. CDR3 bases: TGTGCCAGCAGTTTATATCCCCGGAGGGGGGCAGATACGCAGTATTTT.

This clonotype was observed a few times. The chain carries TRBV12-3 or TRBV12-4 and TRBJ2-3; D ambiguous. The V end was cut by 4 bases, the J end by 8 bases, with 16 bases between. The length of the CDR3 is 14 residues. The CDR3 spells CASSSNGRYGTQYF. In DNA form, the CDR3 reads TGTGCCAGCAGTTCTAATGGACGGTACGGTACGCAGTATTTT.

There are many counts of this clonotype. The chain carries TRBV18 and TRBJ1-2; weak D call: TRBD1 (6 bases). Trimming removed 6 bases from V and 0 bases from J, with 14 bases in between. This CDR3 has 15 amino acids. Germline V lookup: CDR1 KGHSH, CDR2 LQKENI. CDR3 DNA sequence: TGTGCCAGCTCTCCCGGGACACTAACTAACTATGGCTACACCTTC. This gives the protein CASSPGTLTNYGYTF.

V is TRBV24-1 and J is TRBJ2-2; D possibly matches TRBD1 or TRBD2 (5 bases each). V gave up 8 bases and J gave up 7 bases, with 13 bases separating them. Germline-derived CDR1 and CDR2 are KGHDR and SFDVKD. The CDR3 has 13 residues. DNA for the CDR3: TGTGCCACCATAGGACATGAGGGCGGGGAGCTGTTTTTT. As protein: CATIGHEGGELFF.

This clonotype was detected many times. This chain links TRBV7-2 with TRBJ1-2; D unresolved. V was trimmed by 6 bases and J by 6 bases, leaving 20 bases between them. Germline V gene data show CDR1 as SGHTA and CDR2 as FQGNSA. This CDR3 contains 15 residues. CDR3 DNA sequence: TGTGCCAGCAGTCGATTGTGGACCCCCGGCAATGGCTACACCTTC. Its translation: CASSRLWTPGNGYTF. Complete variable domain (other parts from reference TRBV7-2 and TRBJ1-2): GAGVSQSPSNKVTEKGKDVELRCDPISGHTALYWYRQSLGQGLEFLIYFQGNSAPDKSGLPSDRFSAERTGGSVSTLTIQRTQQEDSAVYLCASSRLWTPGNGYTFGSGTRLTVV.

The CDR3 nucleotides are TGTGCCAGCAGCCCGAGGGTGTTCGGAAACACCATATATTTT. It is translated as CASSPRVFGNTIYF. The chain couples TRBV7-9 to TRBJ1-3; D is unclear. The CDR3 contains 14 residues. The germline V gene has CDR1 SEHNR and CDR2 FQNEAQ (reference sequence). V was cut by 5 bases and J by 4 bases, with 12 bases left in between.

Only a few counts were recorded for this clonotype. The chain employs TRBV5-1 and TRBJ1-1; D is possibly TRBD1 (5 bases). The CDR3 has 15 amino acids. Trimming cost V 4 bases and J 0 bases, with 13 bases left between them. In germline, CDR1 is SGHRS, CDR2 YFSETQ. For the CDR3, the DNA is TGCGCCAGCAGCACACAAACAGGACTGAACACTGAAGCTTTCTTT. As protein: CASSTQTGLNTEAFF.

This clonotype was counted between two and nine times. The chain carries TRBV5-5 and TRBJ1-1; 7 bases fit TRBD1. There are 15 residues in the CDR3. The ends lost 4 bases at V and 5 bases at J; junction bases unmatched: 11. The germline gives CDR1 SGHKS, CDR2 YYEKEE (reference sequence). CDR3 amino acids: CASSPREGAETEAFF. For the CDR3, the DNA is TGTGCCAGCAGCCCTAGGGAGGGGGCGGAAACTGAAGCTTTCTTT.

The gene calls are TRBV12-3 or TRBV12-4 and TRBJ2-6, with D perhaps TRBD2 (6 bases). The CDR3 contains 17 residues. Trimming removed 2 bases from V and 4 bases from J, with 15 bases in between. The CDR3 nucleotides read TGTGCCAGCAGTTTAAACGGGAGAATAACGGGGGCCAACGTCCTGACTTTC. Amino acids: CASSLNGRITGANVLTF.

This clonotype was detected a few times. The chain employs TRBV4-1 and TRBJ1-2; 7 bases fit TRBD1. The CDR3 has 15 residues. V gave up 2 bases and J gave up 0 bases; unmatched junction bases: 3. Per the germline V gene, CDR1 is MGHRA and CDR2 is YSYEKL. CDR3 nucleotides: TGCGCCAGCAGCCAAACCGGGACAGCTAACTATGGCTACACCTTC. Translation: CASSQTGTANYGYTF.

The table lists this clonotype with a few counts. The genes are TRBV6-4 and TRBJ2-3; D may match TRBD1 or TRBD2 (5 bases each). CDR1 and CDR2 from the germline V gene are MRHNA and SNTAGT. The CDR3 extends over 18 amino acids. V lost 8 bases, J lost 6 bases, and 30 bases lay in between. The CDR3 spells CASPLRGPGTSPPDTQYF. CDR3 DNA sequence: TGTGCCAGCCCCCTTCGCGGCCCCGGGACGTCGCCTCCGGATACGCAGTATTTT.

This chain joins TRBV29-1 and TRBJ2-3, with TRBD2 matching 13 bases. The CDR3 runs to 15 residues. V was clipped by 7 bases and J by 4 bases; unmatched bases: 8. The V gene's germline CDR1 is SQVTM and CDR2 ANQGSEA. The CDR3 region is CSALLAGGNADTQYF. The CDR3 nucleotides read TGCAGCGCCCTACTAGCGGGGGGGAACGCAGATACGCAGTATTTT.

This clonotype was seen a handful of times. As DNA, the CDR3 is TGCAGCGTCGTTACATCCAACACCGGGGAGCTGTTTTTT. Its translation is CSVVTSNTGELFF. This rearrangement joins TRBV29-1 to TRBJ2-2; D ambiguous. CDR3 length: 13 amino acids. Germline lookup yields CDR1 SQVTM and CDR2 ANQGSEA. V was shortened by 6 bases and J by 2 bases, with 10 bases between the two germline ends.

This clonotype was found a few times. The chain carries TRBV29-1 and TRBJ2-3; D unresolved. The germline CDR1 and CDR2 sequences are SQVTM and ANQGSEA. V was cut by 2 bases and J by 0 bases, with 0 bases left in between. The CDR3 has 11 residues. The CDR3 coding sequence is TGCAGCGTTGAAAGCACAGATACGCAGTATTTT. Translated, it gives CSVESTDTQYF.

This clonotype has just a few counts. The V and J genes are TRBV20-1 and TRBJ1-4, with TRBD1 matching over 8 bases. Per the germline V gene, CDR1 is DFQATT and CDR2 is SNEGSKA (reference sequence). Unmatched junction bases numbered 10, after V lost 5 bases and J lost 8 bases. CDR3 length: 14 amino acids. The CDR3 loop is CSALSTGDAEKLFF. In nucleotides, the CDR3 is TGCAGTGCTCTCTCGACAGGGGACGCAGAAAAACTGTTTTTT.

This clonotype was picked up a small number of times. CDR3 amino acids: CASNNRGGTEAFF. In DNA, the CDR3 is TGTGCCAGCAATAACAGGGGAGGGACTGAAGCTTTCTTT. The chain links TRBV2 to TRBJ1-1; 7 positions agree with TRBD1. Trimming removed 7 bases from V and 5 bases from J; junction bases left unmatched: 7. Germline-derived CDR1 and CDR2 are SNHLY and FYNNEI. The CDR3 totals 13 residues.

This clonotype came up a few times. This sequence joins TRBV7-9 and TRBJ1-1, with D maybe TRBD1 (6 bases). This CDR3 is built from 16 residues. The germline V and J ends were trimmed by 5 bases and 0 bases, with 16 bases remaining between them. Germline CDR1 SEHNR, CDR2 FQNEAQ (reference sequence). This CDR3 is CASSPAGTPLNTEAFF. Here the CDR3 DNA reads TGTGCCAGCAGCCCAGCCGGGACACCCTTGAACACTGAAGCTTTCTTT. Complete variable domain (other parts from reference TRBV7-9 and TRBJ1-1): DTGVSQNPRHKITKRGQNVTFRCDPISEHNRLYWYRQTLGQGPEFLTYFQNEAQLEKSRLLSDRFSAERPKGSFSTLEIQRTEQGDSAMYLCASSPAGTPLNTEAFFGQGTRLTVV.

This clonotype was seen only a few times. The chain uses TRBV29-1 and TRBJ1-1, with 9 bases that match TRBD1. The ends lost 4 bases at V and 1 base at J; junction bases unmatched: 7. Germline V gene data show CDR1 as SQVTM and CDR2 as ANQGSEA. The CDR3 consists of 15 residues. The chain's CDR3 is CSVARTGVGNTEAFF. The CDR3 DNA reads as TGCAGCGTTGCACGGACAGGGGTTGGGAACACTGAAGCTTTCTTT.

The CDR3, as DNA: TGTGCCAGCAGTTCAAATACTAACTATGGCTACACCTTC. Its protein product is CASSSNTNYGYTF. V and J are TRBV12-3 or TRBV12-4 and TRBJ1-2; D is uncertain. Trimming left V 4 bases short and J 0 bases short, with 6 bases between. CDR3 length: 13 residues.

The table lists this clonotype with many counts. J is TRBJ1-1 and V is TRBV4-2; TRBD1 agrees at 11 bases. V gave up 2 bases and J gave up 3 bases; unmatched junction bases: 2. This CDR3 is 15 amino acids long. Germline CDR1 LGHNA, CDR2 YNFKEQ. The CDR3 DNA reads TGTGCCAGCAGCCAACGGACAGGGGGCTACACTGAAGCTTTCTTT. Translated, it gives CASSQRTGGYTEAFF.

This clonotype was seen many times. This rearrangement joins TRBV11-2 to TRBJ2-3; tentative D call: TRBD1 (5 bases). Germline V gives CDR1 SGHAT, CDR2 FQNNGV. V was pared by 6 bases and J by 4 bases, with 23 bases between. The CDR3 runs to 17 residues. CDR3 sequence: CASSSALGAIIADTQYF. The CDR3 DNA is TGTGCCAGCAGTTCAGCTCTAGGGGCTATTATCGCAGATACGCAGTATTTT.

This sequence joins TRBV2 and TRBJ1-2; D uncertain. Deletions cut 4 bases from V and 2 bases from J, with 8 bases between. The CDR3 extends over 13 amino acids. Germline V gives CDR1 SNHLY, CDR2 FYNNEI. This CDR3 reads CASSVEVNYGYTF. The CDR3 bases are TGTGCCAGCAGTGTGGAAGTGAACTATGGCTACACCTTC.

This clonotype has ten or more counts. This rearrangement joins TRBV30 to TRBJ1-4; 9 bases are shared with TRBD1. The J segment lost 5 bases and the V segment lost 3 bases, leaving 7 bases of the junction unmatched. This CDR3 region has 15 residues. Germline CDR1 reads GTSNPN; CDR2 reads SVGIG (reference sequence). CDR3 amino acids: CAWRVFGTGNEKLFF. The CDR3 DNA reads TGTGCCTGGAGGGTCTTCGGGACAGGGAATGAAAAACTGTTTTTT.

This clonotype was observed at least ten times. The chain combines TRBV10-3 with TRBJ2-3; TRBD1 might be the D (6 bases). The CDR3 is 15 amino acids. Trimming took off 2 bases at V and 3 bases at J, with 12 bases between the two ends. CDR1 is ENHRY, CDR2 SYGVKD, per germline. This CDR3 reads CAISEGGLSTDTQYF. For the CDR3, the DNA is TGTGCCATCAGTGAGGGGGGCTTAAGTACAGATACGCAGTATTTT.

CDR3 sequence (DNA): TGCGCCAGCAGCCAAGCAGGGAACTATGGCTACACCTTC. Amino acid sequence: CASSQAGNYGYTF. The rearrangement uses TRBV4-1 and TRBJ1-2; weak D call: TRBD1 (5 bases). The CDR3 loop spans 13 amino acids. The V gene's germline CDR1 is MGHRA and CDR2 YSYEKL. Trimming pared 1 base from V and 2 bases from J, leaving 5 bases between.

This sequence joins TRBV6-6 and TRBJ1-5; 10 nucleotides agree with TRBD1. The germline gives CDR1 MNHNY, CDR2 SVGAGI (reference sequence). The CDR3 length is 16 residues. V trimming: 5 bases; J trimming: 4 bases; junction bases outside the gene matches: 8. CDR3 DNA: TGTGCCAGCAGTACCCCGACGGGACAGGGGAATCAGCCCCAGCATTTT. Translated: CASSTPTGQGNQPQHF.

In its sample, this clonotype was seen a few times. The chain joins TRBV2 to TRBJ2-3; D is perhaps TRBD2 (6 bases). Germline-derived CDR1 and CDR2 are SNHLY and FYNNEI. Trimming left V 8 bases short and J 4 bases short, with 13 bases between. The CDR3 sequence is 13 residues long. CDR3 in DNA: TGTGCCAGCGGGAGGAGCCGAGCAGATACGCAGTATTTT. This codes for CASGRSRADTQYF. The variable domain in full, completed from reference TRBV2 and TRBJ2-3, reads EPEVTQTPSHQVTQMGQEVILRCVPISNHLYFYWYRQILGQKVEFLVSFYNNEISEKSEIFDDQFSVERPDGSNFTLKIRSTKLEDSAMYFCASGRSRADTQYFGPGTRLTVL.

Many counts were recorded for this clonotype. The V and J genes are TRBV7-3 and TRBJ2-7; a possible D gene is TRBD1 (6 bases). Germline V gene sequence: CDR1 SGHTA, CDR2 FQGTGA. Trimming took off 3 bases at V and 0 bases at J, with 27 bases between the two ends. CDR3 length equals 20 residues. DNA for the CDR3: TGTGCCAGCAGCTTCGCTTTTGAGGACAGTAAATTACCTGGCTCCTACGAGCAGTACGTC. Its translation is CASSFAFEDSKLPGSYEQYV.

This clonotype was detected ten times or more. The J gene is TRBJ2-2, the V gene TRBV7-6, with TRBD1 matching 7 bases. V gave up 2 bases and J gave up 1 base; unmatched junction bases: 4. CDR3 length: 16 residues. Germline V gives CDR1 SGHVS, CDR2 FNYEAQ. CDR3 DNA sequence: TGTGCCAGCAGCTTAAATCGACAGGGGAACACCGGGGAGCTGTTTTTT. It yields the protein CASSLNRQGNTGELFF.